One and the same sample provided the 30 T cell receptor beta chains below, sequenced in a study of cytomegalovirus exposure and HLA in healthy donors. A multiplex PCR was run with 60 Vbeta primers and 13 Jbeta primers. Generated by immunoSEQ multiplex PCR, the TCRdb table keeps only in-frame clones and is missing some. The table lists some 140,000 clones, roughly 85% of them singletons. The sequenced sample consisted of PBMCs. All receptors derive from a man aged 35-49 years in good health and CMV-seropositive.

The V and J genes are TRBV30 and TRBJ1-1; tentative D call: TRBD1 (5 bases). Germline values: CDR1 GTSNPN, CDR2 SVGIG (reference sequence). The V end was cut by 0 bases, the J end by 11 bases, with 16 bases between. The CDR3 has 13 residues. CDR3 sequence reads: CAWSVGAGLAAFF. CDR3 coding DNA: TGTGCCTGGAGTGTTGGGGCAGGGCTTGCCGCTTTCTTT. Supplemented by reference TRBV30 and TRBJ1-1, the full variable domain reads SQTIHQWPATLVQPVGSPLSLECTVEGTSNPNLYWYRQAAGRGLQLLFYSVGIGQISSEVPQNLSASRPQDRQFILSSKKLLLSDSGFYLCAWSVGAGLAAFFGQGTRLTVV.

Only one count was recorded for this clone. V gene TRBV6-5 combines with J gene TRBJ2-7; TRBD2 matches at 10 bases. There are 14 residues in the CDR3. V was clipped by 6 bases and J by 0 bases; unmatched bases: 2. The germline V gene encodes CDR1 MNHEY and CDR2 SVGAGI. The CDR3 reads CASRASGSSYEQYF. CDR3 sequence (DNA): TGTGCCAGCAGAGCTAGCGGGAGCTCCTACGAGCAGTACTTC.

The chain couples TRBV4-1 to TRBJ1-5; D remains unclear. Trimming shortened V by 0 bases and J by 6 bases, and 6 bases separated the two germline ends. This CDR3 comprises 13 residues. CDR1 MGHRA and CDR2 YSYEKL come from the germline V gene. CDR3 protein: CASSQEIRQPQHF. The DNA for the CDR3 is TGCGCCAGCAGCCAAGAAATTCGTCAGCCCCAGCATTTT.

This sequence joins TRBV27 and TRBJ2-1, with 9 bases matching TRBD2. V gave up 4 bases and J gave up 7 bases; unmatched junction bases: 5. There are 14 residues in the CDR3. Germline CDR1 and CDR2: MNHEY and SMNVEV (reference sequence). In DNA form, the CDR3 reads TGTGCCAGCAGTTCTTGGACTAGCGTAAATGAGCAGTTCTTC. This encodes CASSSWTSVNEQFF.

The chain employs TRBV12-5 and TRBJ2-7; D call uncertain. V shed 3 bases and J shed 6 bases, with 12 bases lying between them. Germline V CDR1 and CDR2: LGHNT, FRNRAP. The CDR3 sequence is 13 residues long. CDR3 DNA: TGTGCTAGTGGTTTCCCTGGAGAAGGCGAGCAGTACTTC. It codes for CASGFPGEGEQYF.

The gene calls are TRBV5-1 and TRBJ1-4; 8 nucleotides match TRBD1. CDR1 and CDR2 from the germline V gene are SGHRS and YFSETQ. V lost 0 bases and J lost 8; bases outside the gene matches: 3. The CDR3 consists of 14 residues. This chain's CDR3 is CASSLGQGPEKLFF. The CDR3 region has the DNA TGCGCCAGCAGCTTGGGACAGGGGCCAGAAAAACTGTTTTTT.

This clone appeared once. The chain combines TRBV6-6 with TRBJ1-2; D may be TRBD1 (5 bases). The V gene lost 6 bases and the J gene lost 1 base, with 12 bases spanning the gap. CDR1 MNHNY and CDR2 SVGAGI come from the germline V gene (reference sequence). The CDR3 length is 14 residues. The CDR3 bases are TGTGCCAGCAGGGGGCCGGGAGTTAACTATGGCTACACCTTC. This translates into CASRGPGVNYGYTF.

The J gene is TRBJ2-2, the V gene TRBV18; TRBD1 might be the D (5 bases). Trimming cost V 1 base and J 3 bases, with 9 bases left between them. This CDR3 has 15 residues. Germline V gene sequence: CDR1 KGHSH, CDR2 LQKENI. The CDR3 here is CASSPQGLDTGELFF. CDR3 DNA: TGTGCCAGCTCACCACAGGGGCTGGACACCGGGGAGCTGTTTTTT.

The chain joins TRBV28 to TRBJ2-2; no definite D call. CDR3 length equals 14 residues. The V end lost 5 bases, the J end lost 5 bases, and 12 bases lay between the germline ends. Germline assignment: CDR1 MDHEN and CDR2 SYDVKM. The CDR3 DNA reads as TGTGCCAGCAGTACAACCATGCGGACCGGGGAGCTGTTTTTT. Translated: CASSTTMRTGELFF.

The CDR3 reads CASSVTGGPQYF. In nucleotides, the CDR3 is TGTGCCAGCAGCGTGACAGGGGGTCCGCAGTATTTT. The chain links TRBV11-3 to TRBJ2-3; 9 nucleotides match TRBD1. CDR1 and CDR2 from the germline V gene are SGHNT and YENEEA. The CDR3 is made up of 12 amino acids. After removal of 5 bases from V and 10 bases from J, the junction contained 4 bases not matched to a gene. The entire variable domain, with the rest obtained from reference TRBV11-3 and TRBJ2-3, is as follows: EAGVVQSPRYKIIEKKQPVAFWCNPISGHNTLYWYLQNLGQGPELLIRYENEEAVDDSQLPKDRFSAERLKGVDSTLKIQPAELGDSAVYLCASSVTGGPQYFGPGTRLTVL.

The chain uses TRBV9 and TRBJ1-3; unclear D gene. Per germline, CDR1 SGDLS and CDR2 YYNGEE. The CDR3 has 14 residues. V was cut by 0 bases and J by 2 bases, with 6 bases left in between. As DNA, the CDR3 is TGTGCCAGCAGCGTAGCTTATCCTGGAAACACCATATATTTT. Translation: CASSVAYPGNTIYF.

This clone was picked up a small number of times. A read error may produce the germline difference seen at one junction end. The chain combines TRBV11-2 with TRBJ1-2; no reliable D call. Germline V lookup: CDR1 SGHAT, CDR2 FQNNGV. This CDR3 has 12 amino acids. As DNA, the CDR3 is TGTGCCAGCAGCCCCTACCTTAGTGCGGCGGTCTTC. This translates into CASSPYLSAAVF. Filled out from reference TRBV11-2 and TRBJ1-2, the complete variable domain reads EAGVAQSPRYKIIEKRQSVAFWCNPISGHATLYWYQQILGQGPKLLIQFQNNGVVDDSQLPKDRFSAERLKGVDSTLKIQPAKLEDSAVYLCASSPYLSAAVFGSGTRLTVV.

The rearrangement uses TRBV10-3 and TRBJ2-1; 8 bases match TRBD2. The CDR3 is made up of 16 amino acids. V shed 4 bases, J shed 6 bases, and the junction held 11 bases outside the gene matches. Germline CDR1 is ENHRY and CDR2 is SYGVKD. Here the CDR3 DNA reads TGTGCCATCAGTGGGACGGTAGCGGGATCGAGCAATGAGCAGTTCTTC. This gives the protein CAISGTVAGSSNEQFF.

The V and J genes are TRBV18 and TRBJ2-7; D unresolved. Germline V gene data show CDR1 as KGHSH and CDR2 as LQKENI. CDR3 length equals 14 residues. The ends were cut back, 4 bases at V and 0 bases at J, with 10 bases in the middle. CDR3 sequence (DNA): TGTGCCAGCTCACGAGAGCAATACTCCTACGAGCAGTACTTC. Residues: CASSREQYSYEQYF.

This chain connects TRBV4-1 to TRBJ2-7; D possibly corresponds to TRBD1 (6 bases). The CDR3 consists of 14 residues. The germline V gene encodes CDR1 MGHRA and CDR2 YSYEKL. Trimming stripped 5 bases from V and 6 bases from J, with 17 bases between. CDR3 sequence: CASSDTGTRGEQYF. The CDR3 DNA reads TGCGCCAGCAGCGATACCGGGACAAGGGGCGAGCAGTACTTC.

The J gene is TRBJ1-5, the V gene TRBV29-1; 8 bases agree with TRBD1. CDR1 is SQVTM and CDR2 is ANQGSEA in the germline V gene. The CDR3 is 13 residues long. J gave up 6 bases and V 7 bases, and 8 bases lay outside the gene matches. CDR3 region: CSAATGGGQPQHF. CDR3 nucleotide sequence: TGCAGCGCCGCAACAGGGGGTGGTCAGCCCCAGCATTTT.

The genes are TRBV6-1 and TRBJ2-7, with 7 bases that match TRBD1. Germline CDR1 reads MNHNS; CDR2 reads SASEGT. V lost 6 bases and J lost 3; bases outside the gene matches: 8. The CDR3 sequence is 14 residues long. The CDR3 DNA is TGTGCCAGCAGAAAAGAACAGGGGATCTACGAGCAGTACTTC. Protein sequence: CASRKEQGIYEQYF.

CDR3 sequence: CASSPDYSSVGSPLHF. In nucleotides, the CDR3 is TGTGCCAGCAGCCCTGACTACAGCTCGGTCGGTTCACCCCTCCACTTT. This sequence joins TRBV5-6 and TRBJ1-6; D remains ambiguous. This CDR3 comprises 16 residues. Germline V lookup: CDR1 SGHDT, CDR2 YYEEEE. V lost 4 bases, J lost 9 bases, and 20 bases lay in between. The full variable domain, rest sourced from reference TRBV5-6 and TRBJ1-6, is DAGVTQSPTHLIKTRGQQVTLRCSPKSGHDTVSWYQQALGQGPQFIFQYYEEEERQRGNFPDRFSGHQFPNYSSELNVNALLLGDSALYLCASSPDYSSVGSPLHFGNGTRLTVT.

The chain recombines TRBV28 with TRBJ2-7, with TRBD1 matching over 8 bases. This CDR3 spans 15 amino acids. Germline values: CDR1 MDHEN, CDR2 SYDVKM. V lost 5 bases, J lost 3 bases, and 9 bases stayed unmatched. The DNA for the CDR3 is TGTGCCAGCAGTACACCCTGGACAGGGATCTACGAGCAGTACTTC. This sequence encodes CASSTPWTGIYEQYF.

The chain couples TRBV10-3 to TRBJ2-2, with D possibly TRBD1 on 5 matching bases. This CDR3 has 12 residues. The V gene lost 8 bases and the J gene lost 5 bases, with 9 bases spanning the gap. Germline lookup yields CDR1 ENHRY and CDR2 SYGVKD. CDR3 residues: CAIRQGTGELFF. CDR3 in DNA: TGTGCCATCCGGCAGGGAACCGGGGAGCTGTTTTTT.

This clone was detected only once. The chain links TRBV27 to TRBJ1-2, with 8 bases aligning to TRBD1. Germline CDR1 reads MNHEY; CDR2 reads SMNVEV (reference sequence). This CDR3 is 15 amino acids long. V lost 1 base to trimming and J lost 7 bases; unmatched junction nucleotides: 8. As DNA, the CDR3 is TGTGCCAGCAGTTTATATCCAGGGGGCGCCTTTGGCTACACCTTC. Translating it yields CASSLYPGGAFGYTF.

This clone was counted many times. DNA for the CDR3: TGTGCCAGCAGTGAAGCCACCGGGACAGGGAGGGAGACCCAGTACTTC. It specifies CASSEATGTGRETQYF. The J gene is TRBJ2-5, the V gene TRBV6-1; 9 nucleotides align to TRBD1. The CDR3 length is 16 residues. The ends lost 0 bases at V and 5 bases at J; junction bases unmatched: 7. Germline V gives CDR1 MNHNS, CDR2 SASEGT.

The V gene is TRBV5-1, the J gene TRBJ2-1; 8 positions agree with TRBD1. The length of the CDR3 is 17 residues. The trim removed 0 bases at V and 8 bases at J, leaving 13 bases unmatched. Per germline, CDR1 SGHRS and CDR2 YFSETQ. The CDR3 nucleotides read TGCGCCAGCAGCTTGGAGGCTTCGGCAGGGGGCGCCTATGAGCAGTTCTTC. Translating gives CASSLEASAGGAYEQFF. Full variable domain (missing parts from reference TRBV5-1 and TRBJ2-1): KAGVTQTPRYLIKTRGQQVTLSCSPISGHRSVSWYQQTPGQGLQFLFEYFSETQRNKGNFPGRFSGRQFSNSRSEMNVSTLELGDSALYLCASSLEASAGGAYEQFFGPGTRLTVL.

The V and J genes are TRBV27 and TRBJ2-7; a weak D match, TRBD1 (6 bases). The CDR3 has 12 residues. Per the germline V gene, CDR1 is MNHEY and CDR2 is SMNVEV (reference sequence). The V end lost 5 bases, the J end lost 7 bases, and 12 bases lay between the germline ends. The CDR3 bases are TGTGCCAGCAGTACTCAGGGGTTAGAGCAGTACTTC. Protein sequence: CASSTQGLEQYF.

Of note for this clone: Distinct nucleotide sequences in the sample also encode this CDR3. This rearrangement joins TRBV5-1 to TRBJ2-3, with a weak D call TRBD1 (6 bases). The CDR3 has 13 amino acids. From germline, CDR1 is SGHRS and CDR2 YFSETQ. The V gene lost 2 bases and the J gene lost 5 bases, with 9 bases spanning the gap. The CDR3 protein is CASSFWGRDTQYF. The DNA for the CDR3 is TGCGCCAGCAGCTTTTGGGGGCGAGATACGCAGTATTTT.

As for this clone: An end of the junction does not agree with germline; a read error may underlie this. The chain recombines TRBV7-9 with TRBJ2-1, with a weak D call TRBD1 (6 bases). This CDR3 comprises 15 residues. Germline values: CDR1 SEHNR, CDR2 FQNEAQ (reference sequence). Here the CDR3 reads CSSSPNRAVYNEQFF. CDR3 nucleotide sequence: TGTTCCAGCAGCCCCAACAGGGCAGTCTACAATGAGCAGTTCTTC.

The rearrangement links TRBV6-6 to TRBJ2-7; unclear D gene. The germline V and J ends were trimmed by 6 bases and 3 bases, with 18 bases remaining between them. Germline-derived CDR1 and CDR2 are MNHNY and SVGAGI (reference sequence). This CDR3 has 15 residues. CDR3 DNA: TGTGCCAGCAGCCCCCTAACTAAAACACTCTACGAGCAGTACTTC. Translated: CASSPLTKTLYEQYF.

The chain uses TRBV29-1 and TRBJ2-7; 9 nucleotides line up with TRBD2. CDR1 is SQVTM and CDR2 is ANQGSEA in the germline V gene. After removal of 4 bases from V and 1 base from J, the junction contained 8 bases not matched to a gene. CDR3 length: 15 residues. DNA of the CDR3: TGCAGCGTTGTACCAGCGGGAGGCTCTTCCTACGAGCAGTACTTC. Its translation: CSVVPAGGSSYEQYF.

The gene calls are TRBV18 and TRBJ2-1; 9 bases match TRBD2. In germline, CDR1 is KGHSH, CDR2 LQKENI. J lost 10 bases, V lost 3 bases, and 13 bases had no gene match. The CDR3 is 16 amino acids. DNA of the CDR3: TGTGCCAGCTCACCTCTAGACCCAGCGGGAGGAAGAGAGCAGTTCTTC. Its protein is CASSPLDPAGGREQFF.

This chain's CDR3 is CASMYGGNYNQPQHF. The CDR3 DNA follows: TGTGCCAGTATGTACGGGGGAAATTACAATCAGCCCCAGCATTTT. The chain recombines TRBV19 with TRBJ1-5, with a weak D call TRBD1 (5 bases). CDR1 LNHDA and CDR2 SQIVND come from the germline V gene (reference sequence). The CDR3 length is 15 residues. Trimming shortened V by 7 bases and J by 3 bases, and 16 bases separated the two germline ends.